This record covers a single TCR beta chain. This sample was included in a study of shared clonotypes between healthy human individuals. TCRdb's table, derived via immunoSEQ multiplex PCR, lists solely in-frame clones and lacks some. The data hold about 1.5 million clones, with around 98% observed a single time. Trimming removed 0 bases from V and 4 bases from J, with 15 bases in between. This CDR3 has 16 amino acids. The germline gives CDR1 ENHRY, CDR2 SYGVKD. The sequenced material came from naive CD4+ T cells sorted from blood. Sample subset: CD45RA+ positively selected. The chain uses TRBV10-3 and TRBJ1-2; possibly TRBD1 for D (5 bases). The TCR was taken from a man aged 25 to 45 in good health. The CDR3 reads CAISESLGGNGYGYTF. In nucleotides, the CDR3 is TGTGCCATCAGTGAGTCGTTGGGGGGTAATGGCTATGGCTACACCTTC.